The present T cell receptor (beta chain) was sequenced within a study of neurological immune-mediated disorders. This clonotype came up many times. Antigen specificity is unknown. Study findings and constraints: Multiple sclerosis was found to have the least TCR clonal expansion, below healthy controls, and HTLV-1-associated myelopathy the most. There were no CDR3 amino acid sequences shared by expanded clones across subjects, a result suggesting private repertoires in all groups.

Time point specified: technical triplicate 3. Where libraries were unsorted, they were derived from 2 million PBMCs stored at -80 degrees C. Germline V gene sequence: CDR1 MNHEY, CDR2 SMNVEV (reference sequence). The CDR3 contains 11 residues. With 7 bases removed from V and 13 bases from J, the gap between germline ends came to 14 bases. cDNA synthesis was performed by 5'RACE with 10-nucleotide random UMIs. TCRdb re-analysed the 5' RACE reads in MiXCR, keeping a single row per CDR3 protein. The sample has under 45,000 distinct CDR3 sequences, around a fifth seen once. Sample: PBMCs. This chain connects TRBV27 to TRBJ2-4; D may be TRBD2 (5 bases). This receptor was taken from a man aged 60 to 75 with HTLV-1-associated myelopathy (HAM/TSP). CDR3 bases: TGTGCCAGCATTTTTCAGACTAAACAGTACTTC. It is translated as CASIFQTKQYF.